Sequencing of this T cell receptor (beta chain) was carried out in a study of blood T cell repertoires in COVID-19 (dated by TCRdb to 2020 to 2021). About the study as a whole: Samples from collaborators originated in the United States, Italy and Spain and spanned both the acute and convalescent phases of COVID-19. The prospective study material was composed of cDNA or gDNA derived from T cells, B-cell-depleted T cells, or PBMCs. The dataset comprised deeply sampled blood TCRbeta repertoires from subjects exposed to, actively infected with, or recovered from COVID-19. The repertoires were released in a freely available public database meant as a resource for research on the immune response to SARS-CoV-2. Samples came from the ongoing ImmuneRACE study (first 160 participants) plus 1,254 subjects from 6 global collaborators. A de-identified subject ID, COVID-19 status, age in years and sex were almost always included in the sample metadata. HLA class I and class II types, where available, came from metadata supplied by the sample provider rather than from assay-based typing.

Another Seattle source contributed samples from volunteer blood donors who had recovered from COVID-19. Whole blood was collected in K2EDTA tubes by collaborating institutions according to the institutions' own protocols. For TCRbeta analysis, collaborators shipped samples in one of three forms: frozen whole blood, isolated PBMCs, or DNA extracted from either of those sample types. V is cut by 5 bases and J by 5 bases, and the space between the germline ends is 15 bases. The CDR3 sequence holds 15 residues, the cysteine and phenylalanine included. The only DNA kept is the CDR3, 45 bases in frame from the first base. The germline V gene (reference sequence) specifies MNHEY as CDR1 and SMNVEV as CDR2. Notes on this clone: It has no known antigen specificity. No base quality values were provided; no much bigger clone lies one nucleotide off.

The paper as a whole reports these results and caveats: How much clinical and demographic metadata was included differed by source and by participant, and the metadata was provided uncurated.

The immunoSEQ Assay, a bias-controlled multiplex PCR, was used to amplify TCRbeta CDR3 regions from genomic DNA. As for how the authors treated the data: Nucleated cell counts per sample were estimated from amplification of reference gene primers within the assay. To quantify the absolute abundance of each unique TCRbeta CDR3 rearrangement, sequence reads were collapsed and filtered. For each sample, productive Simpson clonality was calculated as the square root of Simpson's diversity index over productive rearrangements. The clones in this table, taken by TCRdb from immuneACCESS, are in-frame only. Not every clone is retained; where verified, under half of the shortfall comes from an unresolved V gene, and the cause of the rest is unknown. V and J calls and clone size are as listed in that table; D and trimming were resolved from the DNA. The sample table lists over 150,000 clones, around nine tenths of them with a count of one. The ten largest account for 0.85% to 0.95% of the sample.

The sequenced sample was peripheral blood. The TCR comes from a woman aged 18-35 years who had recovered from COVID-19. Rearrangement joined TRBV27 to TRBJ2-2; the D gene cannot be named for sure. The nucleotide sequence reads TGTGCCAGCAGTCGGAACCCGAGAGCGACCGGGGAGCTGTTTTTT. It is translated as CASSRNPRATGELFF.